The rows below give T cell receptor beta chains drawn from one sample of a study of shared clonotypes between healthy human individuals. Measured with immunoSEQ multiplex PCR; TCRdb has only the in-frame clones, and not every one. The top ten hold approximately 0.11% of the sample, which has 500,000 to 700,000 clones, roughly 96% seen once. The sample comprised naive CD8+ T cells sorted from blood. All receptors come from a woman aged 30 to 39 in good health. Each CDR3 is given with its conserved first and last residue. Fields, in order: clone size, J gene, D gene, V gene, CDR3 DNA, CDR3 protein. D genes are given only for firm matches. Rows give clone size only sometimes, using once, few, many, or a class for an expanded clone.

.,TRBJ2-1,TRBD2,TRBV7-2,TGTGCCAGCAGCTTAGCGGGAGGGCCCAATGAGCAGTTCTTC,CASSLAGGPNEQFF
.,TRBJ2-2,TRBD2,TRBV28,TGTGCCAGCAGTTTGACTAGCGGACCGAACGCGAACACCGGGGAGCTGTTTTTT,CASSLTSGPNANTGELFF
once,TRBJ2-1,.,TRBV9,TGTGCCAGCAGCGCAAGGGGACCTAACGAGCAGTTCTTC,CASSARGPNEQFF
.,TRBJ2-5,.,TRBV6-5,TGTGCCAGCAGTTATTCCCTGTTAGAGACGACCCAGTACTTC,CASSYSLLETTQYF
.,TRBJ2-3,.,TRBV4-2,TGTGCCAGCAGCCAAGATCTCGGGGGCCCCAACACAGATACGCAGTATTTT,CASSQDLGGPNTDTQYF
.,TRBJ2-7,.,TRBV5-1,TGCGCCAGCAGCTTAACACCCTTCTACGAGCAGTACTTC,CASSLTPFYEQYF
once,TRBJ2-7,TRBD1,TRBV19,TGTGCCAGTAGTATGGACAGGTCCTACGAGCAGTACTTC,CASSMDRSYEQYF
.,TRBJ1-5,.,TRBV28,TGTGCCAGCAGCCTACGGTCGGGGGAGAGGTTCAATCAGCCCCAGCATTTT,CASSLRSGERFNQPQHF
once,TRBJ2-7,TRBD2,TRBV5-6,TGTGCCAGCAGCTTAGCGAGCGGGAGACCCTACGAGCAGTACTTC,CASSLASGRPYEQYF
.,TRBJ2-1,.,TRBV29-1,TGCAGCGTTCAGGAATACAATGAGCAGTTCTTC,CSVQEYNEQFF
.,TRBJ2-7,TRBD2,TRBV29-1,TGCAGCGTTAGAAGCGGGATGGCCTACGAGCAGTACTTC,CSVRSGMAYEQYF
.,TRBJ2-1,.,TRBV27,TGTGCCAGCAGTTTACGAGGATCCTACAATGAGCAGTTCTTC,CASSLRGSYNEQFF
once,TRBJ1-1,.,TRBV27,TGTGCCAGCAGTCAAGACATGAACACTGAAGCTTTCTTT,CASSQDMNTEAFF